The T cell receptor (beta chain) under discussion was sequenced for a study of cytomegalovirus exposure and HLA in healthy donors. Regarding the study as a whole: TCR beta V segments were, for the most part, productive about 90% or about 30% of the time in an earlier analysis. The study designated 150 or so TCR beta chains cytomegalovirus-associated.

Note on this clone: Its antigen is currently unknown.

Primers: 60 Vbeta forward and 13 Jbeta reverse. Sequenced by immunoSEQ multiplex PCR; TCRdb stores in-frame clones only, minus some. Among some 170,000 clones, roughly four fifths were seen once, and the ten largest hold about 11%. Germline V lookup: CDR1 MGHRA, CDR2 YSYEKL. The V end was cut by 1 base, the J end by 2 bases, with 13 bases between. This CDR3 comprises 16 residues. The sample taken for sequencing was PBMCs. V is TRBV4-1 and J is TRBJ2-3, with D maybe TRBD2 (6 bases). This TCR derives from a man in his fifties in good health and CMV-seropositive. In DNA, the CDR3 is TGCGCCAGCAGCCAAGGTAATAGCGGATACACAGATACGCAGTATTTT. Translation: CASSQGNSGYTDTQYF.